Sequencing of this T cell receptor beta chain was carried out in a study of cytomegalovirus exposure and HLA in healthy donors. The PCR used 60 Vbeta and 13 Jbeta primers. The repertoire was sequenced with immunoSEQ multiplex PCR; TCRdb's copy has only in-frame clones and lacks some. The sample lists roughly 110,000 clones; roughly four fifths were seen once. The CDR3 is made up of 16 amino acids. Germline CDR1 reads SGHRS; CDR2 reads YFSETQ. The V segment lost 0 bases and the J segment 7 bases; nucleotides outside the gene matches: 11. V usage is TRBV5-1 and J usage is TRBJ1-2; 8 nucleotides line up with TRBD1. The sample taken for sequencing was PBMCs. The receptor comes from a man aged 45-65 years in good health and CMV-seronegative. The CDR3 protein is CASSLEGTYRGFGYTF. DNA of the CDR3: TGCGCCAGCAGCTTGGAAGGGACATACAGGGGGTTTGGCTACACCTTC. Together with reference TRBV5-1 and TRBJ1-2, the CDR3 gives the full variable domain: KAGVTQTPRYLIKTRGQQVTLSCSPISGHRSVSWYQQTPGQGLQFLFEYFSETQRNKGNFPGRFSGRQFSNSRSEMNVSTLELGDSALYLCASSLEGTYRGFGYTFGSGTRLTVV.